This T cell receptor (beta chain) was profiled in a study of blood T cell repertoires in COVID-19. Study details: There were acute and convalescent COVID-19 samples, and they came from the United States, Italy and Spain.

Measured with immunoSEQ multiplex PCR; TCRdb has only the in-frame clones, and not every one. The data hold 200,000 to 250,000 clones, with less than 90% observed a single time. Participants spanned ages roughly 18 to 95 years and resided in around 25 US areas. V lost 3 bases, J lost 0 bases, and 11 bases lay in between. CDR3 length equals 15 residues. CDR1 is SGHDN and CDR2 is FVKESK in the germline V gene. The receptor was derived from a woman in her forties who had recovered from COVID-19. The V call is TRBV14, the J call TRBJ1-1; the D gene is possibly TRBD1 (5 bases). Material: PBMCs or T cells enriched from blood (not recorded which). The CDR3 is CASSQQGIMNTEAFF. The CDR3 DNA reads TGTGCCAGCAGCCAGCAGGGTATAATGAACACTGAAGCTTTCTTT.